These T cell receptor beta chains were read from a single sample in a study of blood T cell repertoires in COVID-19. TCRdb keeps only in-frame clones here, not all; method: immunoSEQ multiplex PCR. This table holds 40,000 to 60,000 clones, roughly 86% found once. Material: peripheral blood. The receptors come from a man aged 35 to 55 with active COVID-19. The CDR3 runs from the conserved cysteine through the conserved F or W. A D gene is named only where the DNA matches it firmly. Clone sizes are given selectively: once, few, many, or a class where the clone is expanded.

d_call j_call clone_size v_call cdr3_aa cdr3_nt
. TRBJ2-5 . TRBV5-1 CASSLEGVGYQETQYF TGCGCCAGCAGCTTGGAGGGGGTAGGCTACCAAGAGACCCAGTACTTC
. TRBJ1-5 . TRBV7-6 CASSLGAAALDQPQHF TGTGCCAGCAGCTTAGGGGCCGCAGCTTTAGATCAGCCCCAGCATTTT
TRBD1 TRBJ1-2 . TRBV5-6 CASSAEQGDYGYTF TGTGCCAGCAGCGCCGAACAGGGGGACTATGGCTACACCTTC
. TRBJ2-2 . TRBV5-1 CASSLVPGIDGGELFF TGCGCCAGCAGCTTGGTACCAGGGATCGATGGCGGGGAGCTGTTTTTT
. TRBJ2-5 . TRBV12-3/TRBV12-4 CASSLEGRGTQYF TGTGCCAGCAGTTTAGAAGGGCGGGGGACCCAGTACTTC
. TRBJ2-2 . TRBV7-9 CASSWPTRANTGELFF TGTGCCAGCAGCTGGCCTACGAGGGCGAACACCGGGGAGCTGTTTTTT
. TRBJ1-4 . TRBV7-9 CASSTGATNEKLFF TGTGCCAGCAGCACGGGTGCAACTAATGAAAAACTGTTTTTT
. TRBJ2-7 . TRBV5-1 CASSSQGGVGEQYF TGCGCCAGCAGCTCCCAAGGGGGAGTGGGGGAGCAGTACTTC
. TRBJ1-4 . TRBV3-1/TRBV3-2 CASADTANEKLFF TGTGCCAGCGCAGACACGGCTAATGAAAAACTGTTTTTT
. TRBJ1-2 . TRBV7-9 CASSLAIQEGGYTF TGTGCCAGCAGCTTAGCGATTCAGGAGGGTGGCTACACCTTC
TRBD1 TRBJ1-4 . TRBV7-9 CASSPWTGDNEKLFF TGTGCCAGCAGCCCATGGACAGGCGATAATGAAAAACTGTTTTTT
. TRBJ1-3 . TRBV13 CASSGLISGNTIYF TGTGCCAGCAGCGGGCTAATTTCTGGAAACACCATATATTTT
TRBD2 TRBJ2-7 . TRBV9 CASSNPSGSPYEQYF TGTGCCAGCAGCAACCCTAGCGGAAGTCCCTACGAGCAGTACTTC
TRBD2 TRBJ2-7 . TRBV12-3/TRBV12-4 CASSSGGSYEQYF TGTGCCAGCAGTTCGGGCGGGAGCTACGAGCAGTACTTC
. TRBJ2-1 . TRBV5-1 CASSAAGDYNEQFF TGCGCCAGCAGCGCCGCCGGGGATTACAATGAGCAGTTCTTC
. TRBJ1-1 . TRBV6-4 CASSRGGNTEAFF TGTGCCAGCAGTAGGGGCGGGAACACTGAAGCTTTCTTT
. TRBJ1-2 few TRBV9 CASSVADRQPNYGYTF TGTGCCAGCAGCGTAGCGGACCGACAGCCTAACTATGGCTACACCTTC
. TRBJ2-5 . TRBV4-1 CASSPLARQETQYF TGCGCCAGCAGCCCTCTAGCGCGTCAAGAGACCCAGTACTTC
TRBD1 TRBJ1-2 . TRBV27 CASSHDRDSDYGYTF TGTGCCAGCAGTCACGACAGGGACAGTGACTATGGCTACACCTTC
. TRBJ2-7 once TRBV12-3/TRBV12-4 CASSFPPGYEQYF TGTGCCAGCAGTTTTCCCCCAGGCTACGAGCAGTACTTC
TRBD1 TRBJ2-7 . TRBV11-2 CASSRAGTGAYEQYF TGTGCCAGCAGTCGCGCCGGGACAGGGGCCTACGAGCAGTACTTC
TRBD2 TRBJ2-1 . TRBV19 CASSLAGGPNEQFF TGTGCCAGTAGCCTAGCGGGAGGGCCCAATGAGCAGTTCTTC
TRBD1 TRBJ2-3 . TRBV19 CASMRRDRATDTQYF TGTGCCAGCATGAGACGGGACAGGGCCACAGATACGCAGTATTTT
. TRBJ1-4 . TRBV28 CATGGAGEKLFF TGTGCCACCGGAGGGGCGGGCGAAAAACTGTTTTTT
TRBD2 TRBJ2-7 . TRBV7-2 CASSSRSGRESEQYF TGTGCCAGCAGCTCTAGAAGCGGGAGAGAAAGCGAGCAGTACTTC
TRBD1 TRBJ2-5 once TRBV27 CASSSLAGGPSSYKETQYF TGTGCCAGCAGTTCCCTCGCAGGGGGCCCCTCTTCCTATAAAGAGACCCAGTACTTC
. TRBJ2-7 . TRBV19 CASSITGEGYEQYF TGTGCCAGTAGTATAACGGGTGAGGGCTACGAGCAGTACTTC
. TRBJ2-3 . TRBV6-1 CASSGNPDGRSRTDTQYF TGTGCCAGCAGTGGAAATCCTGACGGTCGTAGCCGCACAGATACGCAGTATTTT
. TRBJ1-1 . TRBV7-9 CASSFLRGTEAFF TGTGCCAGCAGCTTCCTTAGGGGTACTGAAGCTTTCTTT
. TRBJ2-1 few TRBV20-1 CSASEGSAGGNEQFF TGCAGTGCTAGTGAGGGGTCCGCTGGGGGGAATGAGCAGTTCTTC
TRBD2 TRBJ2-3 . TRBV7-8 CASSLQRLAGGTDTQYF TGTGCCAGCAGCCTCCAGCGACTAGCGGGAGGCACAGATACGCAGTATTTT
TRBD2 TRBJ2-3 . TRBV10-1 CASSELAGGTDTQYF TGCGCCAGCAGTGAGCTAGCGGGAGGCACAGATACGCAGTATTTT
. TRBJ2-7 . TRBV7-9 CASSFERDNSYEQYF TGTGCCAGCAGCTTCGAACGGGACAACTCCTACGAGCAGTACTTC
TRBD2 TRBJ2-1 . TRBV19 CASSDLSGRYNEQFF TGTGCCAGTAGCGACCTTAGCGGGAGGTACAATGAGCAGTTCTTC
TRBD2 TRBJ2-5 . TRBV28 CASSLTSERTQYF TGTGCCAGCAGTTTAACTAGCGAGCGGACCCAGTACTTC
TRBD2 TRBJ2-3 . TRBV10-3 CATRLAGETDTQYF TGTGCCACGAGACTAGCGGGAGAGACAGATACGCAGTATTTT
. TRBJ1-1 . TRBV12-3/TRBV12-4 CASSYGKVEAFF TGTGCCAGCAGTTACGGGAAGGTAGAAGCTTTCTTT
TRBD2 TRBJ2-1 . TRBV19 CASSRGTSGGRNEQFF TGTGCCAGTAGTCGGGGGACTAGCGGGGGTCGGAATGAGCAGTTCTTC
. TRBJ2-5 . TRBV7-9 CASSLRGPETQYF TGTGCCAGCAGCTTACGAGGTCCAGAGACCCAGTACTTC
TRBD1 TRBJ1-2 . TRBV29-1 CSVDRGTGGEDGYTF TGCAGCGTTGACAGGGGGACAGGGGGCGAAGATGGCTACACCTTC
. TRBJ2-1 . TRBV7-9 CASSLSGLNEQFF TGTGCCAGCAGCTTATCTGGACTCAATGAGCAGTTCTTC
TRBD1 TRBJ1-5 once TRBV28 CASSSRTGGWGTNQPQHF TGTGCCAGCAGTTCTAGGACAGGGGGCTGGGGAACCAATCAGCCCCAGCATTTT
TRBD2 TRBJ2-1 . TRBV9 CASSVRTSGSGSFEQFF TGTGCCAGCAGCGTACGTACTAGCGGGAGCGGATCTTTTGAGCAGTTCTTC
TRBD1 TRBJ2-3 . TRBV11-2 CASSFRGRPTDTQYF TGTGCCAGCAGCTTCAGGGGGCGCCCCACAGATACGCAGTATTTT
. TRBJ1-2 . TRBV4-1 CASSQEPGGLYGYTF TGCGCCAGCAGCCAAGAACCGGGAGGGCTCTATGGCTACACCTTC
. TRBJ2-5 . TRBV27 CASSLLTGRETQYF TGTGCCAGCAGTCTCCTAACGGGTCGTGAGACCCAGTACTTC
TRBD1 TRBJ1-6 . TRBV11-2 CASSSGQGHSPLHF TGTGCCAGCAGCAGTGGACAGGGACATTCACCCCTCCACTTT
. TRBJ2-3 once TRBV27 CASTTGTTDTQYF TGTGCCAGCACCACAGGGACGACAGATACGCAGTATTTT
TRBD2 TRBJ2-3 . TRBV30 CAWSISTSGRPDTQYF TGTGCCTGGAGTATATCGACTAGCGGGAGGCCAGATACGCAGTATTTT
TRBD1 TRBJ1-2 . TRBV11-2 CASSPEPTGAYGYTF TGTGCCAGCAGCCCAGAACCGACAGGGGCCTATGGCTACACCTTC
TRBD2 TRBJ2-7 . TRBV6-6 CASSYRLAGGSYEQYF TGTGCCAGCAGTTACCGACTAGCGGGAGGGTCCTACGAGCAGTACTTC
TRBD2 TRBJ2-3 . TRBV2 CASRMTSGITDTQYF TGTGCCAGCAGAATGACTAGCGGGATAACAGATACGCAGTATTTT
. TRBJ2-7 . TRBV2 CASRTSDSYEQYF TGTGCCAGCAGGACTAGTGATTCCTACGAGCAGTACTTC
TRBD2 TRBJ2-1 . TRBV9 CASSVSGKASYNEQFF TGTGCCAGCAGCGTAAGCGGGAAAGCCTCCTACAATGAGCAGTTCTTC
. TRBJ2-6 . TRBV6-2/TRBV6-3 CASSYSGSSSGANVLTF TGTGCCAGCAGTTACTCGGGCAGCAGCTCTGGGGCCAACGTCCTGACTTTC
. TRBJ2-6 . TRBV28 CASSRTGSGANVLTF TGTGCCAGCAGCCGAACGGGCTCTGGGGCCAACGTCCTGACTTTC
TRBD2 TRBJ2-7 . TRBV27 CASSPLLAGVYEQYF TGTGCCAGCAGTCCCCTTTTAGCGGGGGTCTACGAGCAGTACTTC
TRBD2 TRBJ2-1 . TRBV2 CASSDVTSGNYNEQFF TGTGCCAGCAGTGACGTGACTAGCGGGAACTACAATGAGCAGTTCTTC
. TRBJ1-1 once TRBV9 CASSVRGNTEAFF TGTGCCAGCAGCGTGCGGGGAAACACTGAAGCTTTCTTT
. TRBJ2-3 . TRBV9 CASSVWLSTDTQYF TGTGCCAGCAGCGTTTGGCTTAGCACAGATACGCAGTATTTT